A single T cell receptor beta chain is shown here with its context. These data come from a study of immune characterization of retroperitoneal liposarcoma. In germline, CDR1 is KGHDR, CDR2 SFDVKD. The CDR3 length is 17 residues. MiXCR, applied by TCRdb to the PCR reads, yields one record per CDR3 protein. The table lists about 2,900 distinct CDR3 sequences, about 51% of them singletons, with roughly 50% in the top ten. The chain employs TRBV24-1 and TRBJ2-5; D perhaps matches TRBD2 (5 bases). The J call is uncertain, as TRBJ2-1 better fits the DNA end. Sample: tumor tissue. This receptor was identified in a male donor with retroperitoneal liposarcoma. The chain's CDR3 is CATSDFIPGSTYNEQFF. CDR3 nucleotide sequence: TGTGCCACCAGTGACTTCATTCCGGGATCTACCTACAATGAGCAGTTCTTC.